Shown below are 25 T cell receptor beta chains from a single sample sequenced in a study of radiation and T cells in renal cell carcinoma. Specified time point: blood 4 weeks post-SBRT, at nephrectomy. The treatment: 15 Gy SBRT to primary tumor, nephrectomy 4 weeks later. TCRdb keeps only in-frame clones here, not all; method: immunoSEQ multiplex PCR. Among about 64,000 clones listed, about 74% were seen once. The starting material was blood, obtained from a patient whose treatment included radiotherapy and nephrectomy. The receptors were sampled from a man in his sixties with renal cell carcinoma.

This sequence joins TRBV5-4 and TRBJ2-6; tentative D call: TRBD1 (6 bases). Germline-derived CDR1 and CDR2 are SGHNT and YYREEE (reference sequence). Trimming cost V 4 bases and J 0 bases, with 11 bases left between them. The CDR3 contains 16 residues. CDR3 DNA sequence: TGTGCCAGCAGCGAGGGACAAAACTCTGGGGCCAACGTCCTGACTTTC. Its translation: CASSEGQNSGANVLTF.

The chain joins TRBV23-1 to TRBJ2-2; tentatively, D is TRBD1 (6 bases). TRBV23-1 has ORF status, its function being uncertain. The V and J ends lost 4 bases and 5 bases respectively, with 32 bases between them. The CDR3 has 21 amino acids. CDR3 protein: CASSPRRTALRGGVLTGELFF. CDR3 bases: TGCGCCAGCAGTCCCCGACGGACAGCCTTGCGAGGAGGTGTCCTTACCGGGGAGCTGTTTTTT.

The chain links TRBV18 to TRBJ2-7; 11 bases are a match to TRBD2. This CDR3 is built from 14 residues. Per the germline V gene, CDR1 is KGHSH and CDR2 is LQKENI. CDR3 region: CASSPEPTSGGFGV. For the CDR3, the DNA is TGTGCCAGCTCACCTGAACCTACTAGCGGGGGATTCGGCGTC.

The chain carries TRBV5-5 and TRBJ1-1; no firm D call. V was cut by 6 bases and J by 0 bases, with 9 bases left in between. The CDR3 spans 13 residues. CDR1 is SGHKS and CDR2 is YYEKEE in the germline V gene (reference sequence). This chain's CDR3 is CASTGIVNTEAFF. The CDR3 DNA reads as TGTGCCAGCACCGGGATCGTGAACACTGAAGCTTTCTTT.

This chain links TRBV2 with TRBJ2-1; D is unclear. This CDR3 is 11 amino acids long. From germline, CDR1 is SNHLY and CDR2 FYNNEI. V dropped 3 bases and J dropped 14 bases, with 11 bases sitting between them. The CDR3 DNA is TGTGCCAGCAGTGAGGATGGACGAAAGTTCTTC. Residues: CASSEDGRKFF.

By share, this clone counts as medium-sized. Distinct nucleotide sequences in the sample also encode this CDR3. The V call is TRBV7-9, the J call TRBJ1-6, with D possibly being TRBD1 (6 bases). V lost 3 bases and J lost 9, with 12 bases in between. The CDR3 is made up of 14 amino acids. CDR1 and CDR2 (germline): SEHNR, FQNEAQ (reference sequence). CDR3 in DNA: TGTGCCAGCAGCTTGGGGGGGCTTGGTTCACCCCTCCACTTT. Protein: CASSLGGLGSPLHF.

CDR3 in amino acids: CASRVDRGQNEQYF. In DNA, the CDR3 is TGTGCCAGCAGGGTGGACAGGGGGCAAAACGAGCAGTACTTC. The chain couples TRBV6-5 to TRBJ2-7, with 11 bases lining up with TRBD1. Germline V gene sequence: CDR1 MNHEY, CDR2 SVGAGI. This CDR3 has 14 residues. V dropped 6 bases and J dropped 5; count of bases not matched to a gene: 6.

The CDR3 nucleotides are TGCGCCAGCAGCTTAACAAGCACAGATACGCAGTATTTT. This gives the protein CASSLTSTDTQYF. The chain combines TRBV5-1 with TRBJ2-3; D is ambiguous. V was shortened by 2 bases and J by 0 bases, with 4 bases between the two germline ends. Germline loops: CDR1 SGHRS, CDR2 YFSETQ. The CDR3 is 13 amino acids. Full variable domain (missing parts from reference TRBV5-1 and TRBJ2-3): KAGVTQTPRYLIKTRGQQVTLSCSPISGHRSVSWYQQTPGQGLQFLFEYFSETQRNKGNFPGRFSGRQFSNSRSEMNVSTLELGDSALYLCASSLTSTDTQYFGPGTRLTVL.

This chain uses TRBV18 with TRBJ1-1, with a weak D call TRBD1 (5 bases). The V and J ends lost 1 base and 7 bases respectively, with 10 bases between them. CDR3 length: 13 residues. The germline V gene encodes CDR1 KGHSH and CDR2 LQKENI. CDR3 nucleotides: TGTGCCAGCTCACCACTAGTACAGGTTGAAGCTTTCTTT. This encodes CASSPLVQVEAFF.

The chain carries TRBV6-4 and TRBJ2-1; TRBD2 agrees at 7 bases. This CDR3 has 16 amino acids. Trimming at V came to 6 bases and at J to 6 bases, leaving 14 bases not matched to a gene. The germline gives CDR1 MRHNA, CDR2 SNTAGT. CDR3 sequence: CASSTSRDYPINEQFF. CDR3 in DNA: TGTGCCAGCAGCACGAGCCGGGACTACCCAATCAATGAGCAGTTCTTC.

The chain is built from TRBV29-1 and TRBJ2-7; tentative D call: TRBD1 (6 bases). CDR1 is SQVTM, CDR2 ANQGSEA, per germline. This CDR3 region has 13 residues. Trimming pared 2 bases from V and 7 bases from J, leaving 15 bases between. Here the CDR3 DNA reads TGCAGCGTTGAAACCGACAGGACGGGTGAGCAGTACGTC. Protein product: CSVETDRTGEQYV.

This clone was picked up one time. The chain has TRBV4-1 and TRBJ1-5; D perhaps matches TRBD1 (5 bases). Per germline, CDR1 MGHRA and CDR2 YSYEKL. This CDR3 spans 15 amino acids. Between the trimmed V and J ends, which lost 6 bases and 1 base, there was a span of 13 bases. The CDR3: CASRLTDVSNQPQHF. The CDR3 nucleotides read TGCGCCAGCAGGCTGACAGATGTGAGCAATCAGCCCCAGCATTTT.

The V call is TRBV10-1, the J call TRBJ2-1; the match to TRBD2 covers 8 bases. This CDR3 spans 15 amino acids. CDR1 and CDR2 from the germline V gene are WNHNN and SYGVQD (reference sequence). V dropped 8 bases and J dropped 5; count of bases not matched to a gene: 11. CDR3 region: CASGAGRGLNNEQFF. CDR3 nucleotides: TGCGCCAGCGGAGCCGGGAGGGGACTAAACAATGAGCAGTTCTTC.

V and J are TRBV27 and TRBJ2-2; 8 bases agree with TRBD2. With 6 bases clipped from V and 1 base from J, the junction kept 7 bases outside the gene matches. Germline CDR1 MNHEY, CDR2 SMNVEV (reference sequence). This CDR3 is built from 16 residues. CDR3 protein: CASRSFSGKNTGELFF. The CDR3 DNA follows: TGTGCCAGCAGGAGCTTTAGCGGGAAGAACACCGGGGAGCTGTTTTTT.

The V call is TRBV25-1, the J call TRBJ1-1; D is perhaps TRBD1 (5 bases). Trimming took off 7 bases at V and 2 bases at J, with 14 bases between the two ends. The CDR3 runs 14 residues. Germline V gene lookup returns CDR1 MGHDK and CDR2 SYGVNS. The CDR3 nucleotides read TGTGCCAGCACTCTTGCAGGGACTAACACTGAAGCTTTCTTT. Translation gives CASTLAGTNTEAFF.

CDR3 region: CASSTQGTVLTF. Written as DNA, the CDR3 is TGTGCCAGCAGTACCCAAGGGACCGTCCTGACTTTC. This chain uses TRBV2 with TRBJ2-6, with D tentatively TRBD1 or TRBD2 (5 bases each). Trimming pared 5 bases from V and 12 bases from J, leaving 11 bases between. This CDR3 has 12 amino acids. Germline V lookup: CDR1 SNHLY, CDR2 FYNNEI. The full variable domain, rest sourced from reference TRBV2 and TRBJ2-6, is EPEVTQTPSHQVTQMGQEVILRCVPISNHLYFYWYRQILGQKVEFLVSFYNNEISEKSEIFDDQFSVERPDGSNFTLKIRSTKLEDSAMYFCASSTQGTVLTFGAGSRLTVL.

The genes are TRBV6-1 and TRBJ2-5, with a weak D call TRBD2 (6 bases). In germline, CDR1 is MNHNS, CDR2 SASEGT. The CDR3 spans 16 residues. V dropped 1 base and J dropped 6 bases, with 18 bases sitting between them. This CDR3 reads CASSEGTLGGRKTQYF. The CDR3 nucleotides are TGTGCCAGCAGTGAAGGGACTTTGGGGGGAAGAAAGACCCAGTACTTC.

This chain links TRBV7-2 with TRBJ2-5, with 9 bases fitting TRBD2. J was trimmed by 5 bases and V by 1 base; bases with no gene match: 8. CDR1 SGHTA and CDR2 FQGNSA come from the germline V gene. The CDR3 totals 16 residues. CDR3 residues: CASSLEYTSGSETQYF. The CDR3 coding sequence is TGTGCCAGCAGCTTAGAATATACTAGCGGGTCGGAGACCCAGTACTTC.

The DNA of the CDR3 is TGTGCCACCAGCAGAGATCCGGGGACAGGCTACGAGCAGTACTTC. It codes for CATSRDPGTGYEQYF. The J gene is TRBJ2-7, the V gene TRBV15; 8 bases are shared with TRBD1. This CDR3 is 15 amino acids long. Germline CDR1 LNHNV, CDR2 YYDKDF (reference sequence). V lost 0 bases, J lost 3 bases, and 4 bases stayed unmatched.

The CDR3 loop reads CASTRQGIHNQPQHF. For the CDR3, the DNA is TGTGCCAGCACCAGACAGGGCATCCACAATCAGCCCCAGCATTTT. The chain joins TRBV6-6 to TRBJ1-5, with 7 nucleotides matching TRBD1. V dropped 7 bases and J dropped 3; count of bases not matched to a gene: 9. CDR1 MNHNY and CDR2 SVGAGI come from the germline V gene (reference sequence). The CDR3 runs to 15 residues.

The CDR3 loop is CSVSTGTATNYGYTF. The DNA of the CDR3 is TGCAGCGTGTCGACCGGGACGGCCACGAACTATGGCTACACCTTC. The gene calls are TRBV29-1 and TRBJ1-2; TRBD1 might be the D (5 bases). CDR3 length: 15 residues. Between the trimmed V and J ends, which lost 6 bases and 2 bases, there was a span of 19 bases. The germline V gene has CDR1 SQVTM and CDR2 ANQGSEA.

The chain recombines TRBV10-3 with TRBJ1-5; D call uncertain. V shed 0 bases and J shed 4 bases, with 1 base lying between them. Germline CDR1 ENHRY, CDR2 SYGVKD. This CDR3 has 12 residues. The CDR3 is CAISESNQPQHF. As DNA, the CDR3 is TGTGCCATCAGTGAGTCGAATCAGCCCCAGCATTTT.

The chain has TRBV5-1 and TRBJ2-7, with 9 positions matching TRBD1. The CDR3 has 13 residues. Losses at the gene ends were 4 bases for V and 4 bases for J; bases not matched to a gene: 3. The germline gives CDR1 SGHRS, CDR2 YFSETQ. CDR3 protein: CASSRDRAYEQYF. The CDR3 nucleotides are TGCGCCAGCAGCAGGGACAGGGCTTACGAGCAGTACTTC. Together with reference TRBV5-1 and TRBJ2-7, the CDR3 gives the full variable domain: KAGVTQTPRYLIKTRGQQVTLSCSPISGHRSVSWYQQTPGQGLQFLFEYFSETQRNKGNFPGRFSGRQFSNSRSEMNVSTLELGDSALYLCASSRDRAYEQYFGPGTRLTVT.

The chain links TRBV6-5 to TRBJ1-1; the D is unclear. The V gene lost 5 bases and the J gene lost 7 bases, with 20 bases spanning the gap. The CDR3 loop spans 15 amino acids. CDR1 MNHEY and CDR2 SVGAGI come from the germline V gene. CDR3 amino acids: CASSPTPTGLGEAFF. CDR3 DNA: TGTGCCAGCAGTCCGACTCCGACGGGCTTAGGTGAAGCTTTCTTT.

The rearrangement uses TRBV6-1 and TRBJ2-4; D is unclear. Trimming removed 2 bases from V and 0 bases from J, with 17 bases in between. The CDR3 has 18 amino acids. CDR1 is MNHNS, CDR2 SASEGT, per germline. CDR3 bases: TGTGCCAGCAGTGAACCTCCGCCAACGCGGCTAGCCAAAAACATTCAGTACTTC. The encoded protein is CASSEPPPTRLAKNIQYF.